The present TCR beta chain was sequenced within a study of control samples from healthy donors and cancer patients. Germline V CDR1 and CDR2: SGHRS, YFSETQ. This CDR3 is built from 14 residues. After removal of 3 bases from V and 3 bases from J, the junction contained 0 bases not matched to a gene. Repertoires were generated with immunoSEQ multiplex PCR, while TCRdb's copy carries only in-frame clones and drops some. Counted here are roughly 160,000 clones, around 94% occurring once; the ten biggest clones make up around 13%. The chain employs TRBV5-1 and TRBJ2-7, with 13 bases fitting TRBD2. The TCR originated in a man aged 60 to 69 with colorectal cancer. Sequencing was done on a sample of PBMCs. This CDR3 reads CASSWTSGGYEQYF. The CDR3 DNA follows: TGCGCCAGCAGCTGGACTAGCGGGGGCTACGAGCAGTACTTC.